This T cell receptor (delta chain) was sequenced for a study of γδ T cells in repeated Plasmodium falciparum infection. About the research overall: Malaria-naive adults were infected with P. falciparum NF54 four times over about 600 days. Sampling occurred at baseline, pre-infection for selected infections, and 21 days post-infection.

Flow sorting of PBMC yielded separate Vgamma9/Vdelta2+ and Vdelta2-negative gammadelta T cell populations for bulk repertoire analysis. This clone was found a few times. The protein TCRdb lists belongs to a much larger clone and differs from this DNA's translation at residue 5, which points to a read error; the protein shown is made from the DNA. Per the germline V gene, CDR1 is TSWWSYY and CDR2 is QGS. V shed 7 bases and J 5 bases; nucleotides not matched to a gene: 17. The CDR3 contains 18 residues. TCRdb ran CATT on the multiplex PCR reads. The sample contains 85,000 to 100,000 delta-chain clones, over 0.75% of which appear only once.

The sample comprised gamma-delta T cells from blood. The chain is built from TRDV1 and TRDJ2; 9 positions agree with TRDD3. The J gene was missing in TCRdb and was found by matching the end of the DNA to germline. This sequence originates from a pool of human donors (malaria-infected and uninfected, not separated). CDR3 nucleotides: TGTGCTCTTGACCCCATTCCTGTAACTGGGGGACCAACAGCACAACTCTTCTTT. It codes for CALDPIPVTGGPTAQLFF.